A single sample is the source of the 18 T cell receptor beta chains below, sequenced in a study of blood T cell repertoires in COVID-19 (dated by TCRdb to the early 2020s). Receptors were amplified or captured by the immunoSEQ multiplex PCR assay. The source is immuneACCESS, and TCRdb retained only in-frame sequences with V and J called. Part of the clones is not carried over; for the studies checked, unresolved V genes explain less than half of this, and the remainder is unexplained. Here the sample has over 60,000 clones; approximately 80% occur a single time. The ten largest clones capture 40% to 60% of the sample. The sequenced material came from peripheral blood. Receptors were obtained from a woman older than 75 with acute or convalescent COVID-19.

The chain employs TRBV11-2 and TRBJ1-1; 8 bases align to TRBD1. CDR3 length: 15 amino acids. Germline V gene lookup returns CDR1 SGHAT and CDR2 FQNNGV. Unmatched junction bases numbered 4, after V lost 0 bases and J lost 4 bases. CDR3 bases: TGTGCCAGCAGCTTAGATCGAGGACAGGGCACTGAAGCTTTCTTT. Its translation: CASSLDRGQGTEAFF.

J is TRBJ2-5 and V is TRBV25-1, with D maybe TRBD1 (5 bases). The V gene's germline CDR1 is MGHDK and CDR2 SYGVNS. This CDR3 contains 13 residues. V shed 3 bases and J shed 5 bases, with 10 bases lying between them. The CDR3 DNA sequence: TGTGCCAGCAGTGAGGCAGGGCAGGAGACCCAGTACTTC. Its translation: CASSEAGQETQYF.

The sample holds one count of this clone. The chain uses TRBV10-1 and TRBJ2-2; 9 bases are shared with TRBD2. The CDR3 runs to 17 residues. Germline V gives CDR1 WNHNN, CDR2 SYGVQD (reference sequence). V dropped 5 bases and J dropped 3; count of bases not matched to a gene: 10. The CDR3 nucleotides read TGCGCCAGCAGTCCCATTAGCGGGAGAGTTCACACCGGGGAGCTGTTTTTT. Encoded protein: CASSPISGRVHTGELFF.

The chain carries TRBV19 and TRBJ1-5; weak D call: TRBD1 (6 bases). The V end lost 4 bases, the J end lost 4 bases, and 20 bases lay between the germline ends. The CDR3 extends over 17 amino acids. Germline V lookup: CDR1 LNHDA, CDR2 SQIVND (reference sequence). The CDR3 sequence is CASSTTLQGVGNQPQHF. Written as DNA, the CDR3 is TGTGCCAGTAGTACCACCTTACAGGGAGTCGGAAATCAGCCCCAGCATTTT.

There are a few counts of this clone. This rearrangement joins TRBV29-1 to TRBJ2-1, with 9 positions matching TRBD1. With 3 bases clipped from V and 7 bases from J, the junction kept 7 bases outside the gene matches. CDR1 and CDR2 (germline): SQVTM, ANQGSEA. This CDR3 comprises 14 residues. DNA of the CDR3: TGCAGCGTTGAGGGCACAGGGGGCGCGAATGAGCAGTTCTTC. Encoded protein: CSVEGTGGANEQFF.

For this clone: A junction boundary mismatches the germline segment, possibly from a read error. The V and J genes are TRBV27 and TRBJ1-6; no definite D call. CDR1 is MNHEY and CDR2 is SMNVEV in the germline V gene (reference sequence). This CDR3 region has 16 residues. CDR3 protein: CASSIQSNSYNSPFHF. Written as DNA, the CDR3 is TGTGCCAGCAGTATCCAAAGTAACTCCTATAATTCACCCTTCCACTTT.

This chain joins TRBV5-1 and TRBJ1-5; tentative D call: TRBD1 (6 bases). The V gene lost 0 bases and the J gene lost 4 bases, with 11 bases spanning the gap. The CDR3 runs 15 residues. Germline V gives CDR1 SGHRS, CDR2 YFSETQ. CDR3: CASSLAGGLNQPQHF. CDR3 in DNA: TGCGCCAGCAGCTTGGCGGGGGGCCTTAATCAGCCCCAGCATTTT.

The chain employs TRBV28 and TRBJ2-7; the D gene is possibly TRBD1 (6 bases). CDR3 length: 15 amino acids. The germline V and J ends were trimmed by 3 bases and 1 base, with 13 bases remaining between them. CDR1 is MDHEN, CDR2 SYDVKM, per germline. The CDR3 DNA reads as TGTGCCAGCAGTTTGTACAGGGTCTTATCCTACGAGCAGTACTTC. This sequence encodes CASSLYRVLSYEQYF.

This clone was counted once. This chain connects TRBV19 to TRBJ2-5; weak D call: TRBD2 (6 bases). Germline loops: CDR1 LNHDA, CDR2 SQIVND (reference sequence). Trimming left V 4 bases short and J 0 bases short, with 12 bases between. The CDR3 spans 15 residues. CDR3 in DNA: TGTGCCAGTAGTAGGCGGGAAGATTACCAAGAGACCCAGTACTTC. This translates into CASSRREDYQETQYF.

This clone was found a few times. The chain joins TRBV7-8 to TRBJ2-7; the match to TRBD2 covers 10 bases. Germline V lookup: CDR1 SGHVS, CDR2 FQNEAQ. The CDR3 sequence is 16 residues long. Germline trimming cut 4 bases from V and 2 bases from J; bases unmatched to any gene: 8. The CDR3 region is CASSSGVAGGPYEQYF. The CDR3 nucleotides read TGTGCCAGCAGCTCAGGGGTAGCGGGAGGACCCTACGAGCAGTACTTC.

The chain carries TRBV5-6 and TRBJ1-1, with D tentatively TRBD1 (6 bases). Looked up from germline, CDR1 is SGHDT and CDR2 is YYEEEE. With 4 bases removed from V and 2 bases from J, the gap between germline ends came to 18 bases. The length of the CDR3 is 16 residues. This CDR3 is CASSRLEQGDNTEAFF. The CDR3 nucleotides are TGTGCCAGCAGCCGCCTTGAACAGGGAGATAACACTGAAGCTTTCTTT.

This chain joins TRBV5-3 and TRBJ1-4; 10 bases line up with TRBD1. TRBV5-3 is labeled an ORF, and its function is uncertain. The V gene end was trimmed by 4 bases and the J gene end by 5 bases; junction bases not matched to a gene: 11. The CDR3 runs 17 residues. The CDR3 nucleotides read TGTGCCAGAAGCACCCCCCGGGACAGGGGCCCGAATGAAAAACTGTTTTTT. This codes for CARSTPRDRGPNEKLFF.

The table lists this clone with a few counts. V is TRBV15 and J is TRBJ1-3; D gene unclear. CDR3 size: 16 residues. Germline V lookup: CDR1 LNHNV, CDR2 YYDKDF (reference sequence). V lost 5 bases and J lost 0, with 14 bases in between. The CDR3 bases are TGTGCCACCAGCGGCTCTAAGACTCCCTCTGGAAACACCATATATTTT. The encoded protein is CATSGSKTPSGNTIYF.

This sequence joins TRBV10-3 and TRBJ1-1; 7 bases are shared with TRBD1. Germline V lookup: CDR1 ENHRY, CDR2 SYGVKD. Trimming removed 6 bases from V and 1 base from J; junction bases left unmatched: 2. The CDR3 totals 13 residues. The CDR3 sequence is CAISGTENTEAFF. CDR3 coding DNA: TGTGCCATCAGCGGGACAGAGAACACTGAAGCTTTCTTT.

V and J are TRBV28 and TRBJ2-5, with 10 nucleotides matching TRBD1. The V gene end was trimmed by 4 bases and the J gene end by 6 bases; junction bases not matched to a gene: 14. CDR3 length equals 17 residues. Per germline, CDR1 MDHEN and CDR2 SYDVKM. CDR3 loop: CASSSAGQGFGVKTQYF. DNA for the CDR3: TGTGCCAGCAGTTCAGCGGGACAGGGGTTTGGGGTGAAGACCCAGTACTTC.

V usage is TRBV2 and J usage is TRBJ1-4; TRBD1 matches at 9 bases. Per germline, CDR1 SNHLY and CDR2 FYNNEI. The CDR3 covers 15 residues. With V trimmed by 8 bases and J by 1 base, 5 bases remained unmatched. For the CDR3, the DNA is TGTGCCAGCGAGGGACAGGGCATAACTAATGAAAAACTGTTTTTT. It codes for CASEGQGITNEKLFF.

The gene calls are TRBV27 and TRBJ2-5; 10 nucleotides match TRBD2. CDR3 length equals 11 residues. V was clipped by 8 bases and J by 7 bases; unmatched bases: 1. Germline V lookup: CDR1 MNHEY, CDR2 SMNVEV (reference sequence). The CDR3 sequence is CASSSGGTQYF. For the CDR3, the DNA is TGTGCCAGCTCTAGCGGGGGGACCCAGTACTTC.

The chain joins TRBV7-2 to TRBJ1-5; 7 bases are shared with TRBD1. Losses at the gene ends were 0 bases for V and 2 bases for J; bases not matched to a gene: 4. Per germline, CDR1 SGHTA and CDR2 FQGNSA. This CDR3 spans 16 amino acids. CDR3 sequence (DNA): TGTGCCAGCAGCTTAGCGAACAGGGGAGGCAATCAGCCCCAGCATTTT. Translated: CASSLANRGGNQPQHF.